This entry describes one T cell receptor (beta chain). The sample comes from a study of blood T cell repertoires in COVID-19. About the study: The cDNA or gDNA used as material had been derived from T cells, B-cell-depleted T cells, or PBMCs.

CDR1 is SGDLS and CDR2 is YYNGEE in the germline V gene. The CDR3 length is 16 residues. J gave up 2 bases and V 2 bases, and 5 bases lay outside the gene matches. The protocol was immunoSEQ multiplex PCR, while the TCRdb copy is restricted to in-frame clones and leaves out a portion. The sample includes 150,000 or so clones, 75% to 80% of them seen just once. The chain carries TRBV9 and TRBJ2-1; 9 bases line up with TRBD2. The sample comprised PBMCs or T cells enriched from blood (not recorded which). The receptor's source is a woman in her fifties or sixties who had recovered from COVID-19. CDR3 coding DNA: TGTGCCAGCAGCGTCTCCAGCGGGAGGACCTACAATGAGCAGTTCTTC. Translation gives CASSVSSGRTYNEQFF.